The following is a T cell receptor beta chain sequence with its context. The CDR3 extends over 20 amino acids. Germline V lookup: CDR1 SGHRS, CDR2 YFSETQ. Trimming took 5 bases from V and 1 from J; bases not matched to a gene: 22. The data derive from a study of blood T cell repertoires in COVID-19. The assay was immunoSEQ multiplex PCR, and TCRdb's table has in-frame clones only and misses some. There are about 110,000 clones in the sample; 80% to 90% occur only once, and approximately 1.5% lies in the top ten. This sequence was found in a middle-aged man with acute or convalescent COVID-19. This chain links TRBV5-1 with TRBJ2-7; 9 nucleotides align to TRBD2. Specimen: peripheral blood. In DNA form, the CDR3 reads TGCGCCAGCAGGGGGATACTCCGGGGGGATAGCGGGAGAAATTCCTACGAGCAGTACTTC. Translation: CASRGILRGDSGRNSYEQYF.